Here is one TCR beta chain with its context. The antigen is undetermined. This sample was included in a study of CD8+ T cells in alopecia areata. Study-wide context: Treatment of the treated patients consisted of oral tofacitinib, 5 to 10 mg twice daily. General study results and limits: Normal-skin resident alphabeta T cells also appear among scalp sample sequences.

Treatment described: oral pan-JAK inhibitor, 5-10 mg twice daily. This CDR3 comprises 15 residues. CDR1 SQVTM and CDR2 ANQGSEA come from the germline V gene. V shed 3 bases and J shed 7 bases, with 20 bases lying between them. Investigators isolated RNA and reverse transcribed it into cDNA to act as the sequencing template. Method: immunoSEQ multiplex PCR; TCRdb's copy keeps in-frame clones and lacks some. The data contain around 180,000 clones, less than 65% of them singletons. The receptor's source is a human donor with alopecia areata. The sequencing used CD4+ T cells sorted from blood, collected at week 24, from a patient treated with tofacitinib. J is TRBJ2-3 and V is TRBV29-1; unclear D gene. The CDR3 coding sequence is TGCAGCGTTGACACCGTGGCACTAAACACGTATACGCAGTATTTT. Amino acids: CSVDTVALNTYTQYF.